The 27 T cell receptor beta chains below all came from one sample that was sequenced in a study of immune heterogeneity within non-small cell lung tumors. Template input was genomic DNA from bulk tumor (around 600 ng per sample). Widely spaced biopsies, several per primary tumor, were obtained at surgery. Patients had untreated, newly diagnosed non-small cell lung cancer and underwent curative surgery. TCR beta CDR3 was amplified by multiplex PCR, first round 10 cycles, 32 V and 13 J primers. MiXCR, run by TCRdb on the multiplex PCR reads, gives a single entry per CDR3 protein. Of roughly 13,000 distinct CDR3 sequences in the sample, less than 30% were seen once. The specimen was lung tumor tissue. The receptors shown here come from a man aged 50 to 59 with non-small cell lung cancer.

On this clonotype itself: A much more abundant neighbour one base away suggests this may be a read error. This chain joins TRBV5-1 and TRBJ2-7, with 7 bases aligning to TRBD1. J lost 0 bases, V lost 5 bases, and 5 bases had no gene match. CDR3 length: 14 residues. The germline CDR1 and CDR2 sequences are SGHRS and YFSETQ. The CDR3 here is CASRPGTVSYEQYF. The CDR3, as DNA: TGCGCCAGCAGACCCGGGACAGTCTCCTACGAGCAGTACTTC.

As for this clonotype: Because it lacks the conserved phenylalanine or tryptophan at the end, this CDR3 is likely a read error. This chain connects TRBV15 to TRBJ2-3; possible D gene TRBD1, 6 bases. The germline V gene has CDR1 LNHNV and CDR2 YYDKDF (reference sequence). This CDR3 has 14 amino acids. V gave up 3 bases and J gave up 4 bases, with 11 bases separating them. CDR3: CATSSYREADTQYL. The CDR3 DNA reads TGTGCCACCAGCAGTTACAGGGAAGCAGATACGCAGTATCTT.

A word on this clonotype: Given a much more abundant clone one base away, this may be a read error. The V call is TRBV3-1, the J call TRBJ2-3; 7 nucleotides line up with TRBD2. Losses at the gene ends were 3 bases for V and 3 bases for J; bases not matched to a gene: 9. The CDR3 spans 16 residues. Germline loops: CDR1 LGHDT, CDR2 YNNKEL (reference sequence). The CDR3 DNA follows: TGTGCCAGCAGCCACGTGGTGACTAGCATGACAGATACGCAGTATTTT. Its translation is CASSHVVTSMTDTQYF.

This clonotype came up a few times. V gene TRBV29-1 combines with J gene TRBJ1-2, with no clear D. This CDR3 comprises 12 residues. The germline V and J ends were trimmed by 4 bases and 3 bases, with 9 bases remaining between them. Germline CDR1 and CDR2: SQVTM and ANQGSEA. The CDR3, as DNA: TGCAGCGTTGGGAACAGTTACTATGGCTACACCTTC. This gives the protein CSVGNSYYGYTF.

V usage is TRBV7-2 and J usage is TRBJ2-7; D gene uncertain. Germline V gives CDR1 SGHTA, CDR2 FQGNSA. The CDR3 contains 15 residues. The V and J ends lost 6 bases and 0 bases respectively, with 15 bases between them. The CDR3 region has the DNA TGTGCCAGCAGGTTCACCCGTCCATCCTCCTACGAGCAGTACTTC. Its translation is CASRFTRPSSYEQYF.

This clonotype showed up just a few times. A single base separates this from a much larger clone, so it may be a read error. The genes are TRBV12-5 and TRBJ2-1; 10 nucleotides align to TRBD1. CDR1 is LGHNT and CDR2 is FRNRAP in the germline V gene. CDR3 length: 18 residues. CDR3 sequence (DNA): TGTGCTAGTGGTTTCGGAGGCTCTGACAGGGGGCTTTACAATAAGCAGTTCTTC. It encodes CASGFGGSDRGLYNKQFF.

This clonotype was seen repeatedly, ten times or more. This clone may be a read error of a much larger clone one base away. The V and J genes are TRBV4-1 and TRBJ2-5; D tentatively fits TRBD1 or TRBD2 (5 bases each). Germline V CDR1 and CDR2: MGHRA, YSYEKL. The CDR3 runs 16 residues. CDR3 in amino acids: CASSFLGDGKQEAQYF. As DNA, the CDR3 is TGCGCCAGCAGCTTTCTTGGGGACGGGAAACAAGAGGCCCAGTACTTC.

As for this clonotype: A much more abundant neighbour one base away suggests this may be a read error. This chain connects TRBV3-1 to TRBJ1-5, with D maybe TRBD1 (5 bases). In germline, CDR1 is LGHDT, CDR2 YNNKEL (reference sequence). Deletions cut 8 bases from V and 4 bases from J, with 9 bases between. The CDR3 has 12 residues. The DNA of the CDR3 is TGTGCCAGCTTAAGGGGTAATCAGCCCCAGCATTTT. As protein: CASLRGNQPQHF. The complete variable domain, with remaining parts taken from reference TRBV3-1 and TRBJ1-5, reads DTAVSQTPKYLVTQMGNDKSIKCEQNLGHDTMYWYKQDSKKFLKIMFSYNNKELIINETVPNRFSPKSPDKAHLNLHINSLELGDSAVYFCASLRGNQPQHFGDGTRLSIL.

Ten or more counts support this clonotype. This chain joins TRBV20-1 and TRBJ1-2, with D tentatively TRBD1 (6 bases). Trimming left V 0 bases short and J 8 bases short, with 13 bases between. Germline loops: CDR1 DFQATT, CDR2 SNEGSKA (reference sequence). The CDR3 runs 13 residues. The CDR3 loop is CSARDPWGHGYTF. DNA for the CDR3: TGCAGTGCTAGAGATCCCTGGGGGCACGGCTACACCTTC.

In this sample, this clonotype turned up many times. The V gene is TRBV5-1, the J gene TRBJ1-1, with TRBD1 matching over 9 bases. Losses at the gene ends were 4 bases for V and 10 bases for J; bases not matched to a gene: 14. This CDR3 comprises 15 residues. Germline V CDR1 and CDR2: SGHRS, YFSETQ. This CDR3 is CASSPAGTGREGAFF. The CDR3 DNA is TGCGCCAGCAGCCCGGCCGGGACAGGGAGGGAAGGAGCTTTCTTT.

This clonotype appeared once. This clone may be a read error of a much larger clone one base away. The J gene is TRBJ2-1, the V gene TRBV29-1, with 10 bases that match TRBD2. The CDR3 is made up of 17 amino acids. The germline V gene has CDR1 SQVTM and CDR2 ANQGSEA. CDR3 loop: CSVSVAGGLHSYNEHFF. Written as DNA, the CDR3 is TGCAGCGTTTCGGTAGCGGGGGGCCTTCACTCCTACAATGAGCATTTCTTC.

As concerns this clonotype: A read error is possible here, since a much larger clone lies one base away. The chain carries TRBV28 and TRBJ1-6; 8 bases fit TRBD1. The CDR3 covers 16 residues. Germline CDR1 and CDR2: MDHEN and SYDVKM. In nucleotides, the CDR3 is TGTGCCACCAGTTCCCTTCAGGGGGCTGATAATTCACCCCTCCACTTT. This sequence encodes CATSSLQGADNSPLHF.

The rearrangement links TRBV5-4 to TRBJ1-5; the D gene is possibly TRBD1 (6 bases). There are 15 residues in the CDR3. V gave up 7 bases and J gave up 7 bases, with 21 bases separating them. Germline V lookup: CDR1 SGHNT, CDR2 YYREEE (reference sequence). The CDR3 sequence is CASPGGQGNGQPQHF. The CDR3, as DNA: TGTGCCAGCCCAGGAGGCCAGGGGAACGGGCAGCCCCAGCATTTT.

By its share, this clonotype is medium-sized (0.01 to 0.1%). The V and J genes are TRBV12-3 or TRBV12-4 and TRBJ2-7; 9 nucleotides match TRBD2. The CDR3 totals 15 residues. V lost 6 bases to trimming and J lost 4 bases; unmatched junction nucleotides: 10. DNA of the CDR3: TGTGCCAGCAGAAAAAGCGGTGCGGGAGGGTACGAGCAGTACTTC. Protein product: CASRKSGAGGYEQYF.

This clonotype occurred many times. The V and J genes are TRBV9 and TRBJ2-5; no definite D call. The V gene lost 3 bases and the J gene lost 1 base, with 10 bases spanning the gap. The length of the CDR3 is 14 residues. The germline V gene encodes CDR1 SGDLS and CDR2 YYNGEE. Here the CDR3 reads CASSATLLQETQYF. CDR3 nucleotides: TGTGCCAGCAGCGCTACTCTACTCCAAGAGACCCAGTACTTC. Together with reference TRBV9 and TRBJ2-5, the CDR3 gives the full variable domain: DSGVTQTPKHLITATGQRVTLRCSPRSGDLSVYWYQQSLDQGLQFLIQYYNGEERAKGNILERFSAQQFPDLHSELNLSSLELGDSALYFCASSATLLQETQYFGPGTRLLVL.

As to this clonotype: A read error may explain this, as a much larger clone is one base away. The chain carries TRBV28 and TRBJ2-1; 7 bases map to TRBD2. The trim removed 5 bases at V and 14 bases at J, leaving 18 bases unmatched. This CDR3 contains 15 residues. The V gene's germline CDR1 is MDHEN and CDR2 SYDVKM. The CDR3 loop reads CASSLPSSGRHEEFF. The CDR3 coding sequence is TGTGCCAGCAGTCTCCCTTCTAGCGGAAGGCACGAGGAGTTCTTC.

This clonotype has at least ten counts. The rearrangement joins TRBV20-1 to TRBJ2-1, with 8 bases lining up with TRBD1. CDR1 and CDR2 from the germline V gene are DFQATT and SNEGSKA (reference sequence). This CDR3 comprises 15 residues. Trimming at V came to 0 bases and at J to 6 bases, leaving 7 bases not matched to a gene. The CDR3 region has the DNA TGCAGTGCTAGAGATGTTTCGACAGGGGTCAATGAGCAGTTCTTC. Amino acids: CSARDVSTGVNEQFF.

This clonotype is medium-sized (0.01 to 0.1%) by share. The CDR3 protein is CASEPDRSNQPQHF. The CDR3 DNA reads TGTGCCAGCGAACCGGACAGGAGCAATCAGCCCCAGCATTTT. The V gene is TRBV6-1, the J gene TRBJ1-5; 7 bases agree with TRBD1. Germline CDR1 MNHNS, CDR2 SASEGT. Trimming removed 8 bases from V and 1 base from J; junction bases left unmatched: 5. The CDR3 covers 14 residues.

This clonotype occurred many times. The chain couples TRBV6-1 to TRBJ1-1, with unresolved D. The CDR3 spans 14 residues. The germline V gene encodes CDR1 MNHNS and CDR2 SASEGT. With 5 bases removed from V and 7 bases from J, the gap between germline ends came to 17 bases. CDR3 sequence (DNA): TGTGCCAGCAGTCACCCAATTAGTGGGGTTGAAGCTTTCTTT. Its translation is CASSHPISGVEAFF.

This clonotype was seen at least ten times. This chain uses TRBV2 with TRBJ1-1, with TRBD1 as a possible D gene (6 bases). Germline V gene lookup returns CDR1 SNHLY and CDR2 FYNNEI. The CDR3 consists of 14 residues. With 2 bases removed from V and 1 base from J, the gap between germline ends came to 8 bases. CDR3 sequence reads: CASSEKQGNTEAFF. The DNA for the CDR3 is TGTGCCAGCAGTGAAAAACAGGGGAACACTGAAGCTTTCTTT. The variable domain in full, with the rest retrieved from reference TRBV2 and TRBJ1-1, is EPEVTQTPSHQVTQMGQEVILRCVPISNHLYFYWYRQILGQKVEFLVSFYNNEISEKSEIFDDQFSVERPDGSNFTLKIRSTKLEDSAMYFCASSEKQGNTEAFFGQGTRLTVV.

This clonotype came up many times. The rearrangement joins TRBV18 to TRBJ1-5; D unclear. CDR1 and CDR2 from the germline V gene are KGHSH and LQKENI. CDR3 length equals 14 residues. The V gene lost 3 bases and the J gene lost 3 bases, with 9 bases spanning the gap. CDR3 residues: CASSPSRNNQPQHF. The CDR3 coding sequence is TGTGCCAGCTCACCTAGTAGGAACAATCAGCCCCAGCATTTT.

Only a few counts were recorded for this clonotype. CDR3: CASSYRIGGGATGELFF. DNA of the CDR3: TGTGCCAGCAGCTACCGAATAGGGGGAGGGGCAACCGGGGAGCTGTTTTTT. The chain employs TRBV5-4 and TRBJ2-2, with a weak D call TRBD2 (7 bases). Between the trimmed V and J ends, which lost 3 bases and 5 bases, there was a span of 20 bases. Germline-derived CDR1 and CDR2 are SGHNT and YYREEE (reference sequence). The length of the CDR3 is 17 residues.

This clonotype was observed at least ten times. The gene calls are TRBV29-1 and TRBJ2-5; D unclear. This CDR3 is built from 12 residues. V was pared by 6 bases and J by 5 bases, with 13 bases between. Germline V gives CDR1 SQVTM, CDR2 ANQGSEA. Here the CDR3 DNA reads TGCAGCGTGCACGTTGGTAGGGAGACCCAGTACTTC. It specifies CSVHVGRETQYF.

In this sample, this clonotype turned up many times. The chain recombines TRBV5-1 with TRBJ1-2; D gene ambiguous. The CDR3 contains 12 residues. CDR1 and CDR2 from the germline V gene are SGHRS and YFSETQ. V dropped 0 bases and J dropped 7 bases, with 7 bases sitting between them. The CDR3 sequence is CASSLEGLGYTF. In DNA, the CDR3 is TGCGCCAGCAGCTTGGAAGGGCTTGGCTACACCTTC. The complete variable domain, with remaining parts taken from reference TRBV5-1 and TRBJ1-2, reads KAGVTQTPRYLIKTRGQQVTLSCSPISGHRSVSWYQQTPGQGLQFLFEYFSETQRNKGNFPGRFSGRQFSNSRSEMNVSTLELGDSALYLCASSLEGLGYTFGSGTRLTVV.

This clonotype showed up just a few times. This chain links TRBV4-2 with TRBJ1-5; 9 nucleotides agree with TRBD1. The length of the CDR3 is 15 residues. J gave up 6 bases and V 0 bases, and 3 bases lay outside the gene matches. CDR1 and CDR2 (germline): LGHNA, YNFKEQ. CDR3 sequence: CASSQEWDRVQPQHF. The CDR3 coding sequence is TGTGCCAGCAGCCAAGAATGGGACAGGGTTCAGCCCCAGCATTTT.

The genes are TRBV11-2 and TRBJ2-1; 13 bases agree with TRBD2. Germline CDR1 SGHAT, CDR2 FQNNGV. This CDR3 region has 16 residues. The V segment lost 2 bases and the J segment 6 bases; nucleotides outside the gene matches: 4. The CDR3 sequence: CASSLRGLAGSNEQFF. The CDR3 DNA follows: TGTGCCAGCAGCTTAAGGGGACTAGCGGGAAGCAATGAGCAGTTCTTC.

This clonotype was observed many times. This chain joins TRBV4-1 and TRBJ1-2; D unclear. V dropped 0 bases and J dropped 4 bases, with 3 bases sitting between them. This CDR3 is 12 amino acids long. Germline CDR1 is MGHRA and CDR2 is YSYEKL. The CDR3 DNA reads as TGCGCCAGCAGCCAAGATGTCTATGGCTACACCTTC. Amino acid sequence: CASSQDVYGYTF.